The 3 T cell receptor beta chains below were found in one sample sequenced in a study of blood T cell repertoires in COVID-19. This table comes from immunoSEQ multiplex PCR, and its TCRdb copy is limited to in-frame clones, with some not included. The sample comprises some 220,000 clones, more than 65% of which are singletons, and roughly 2.3% rests with the top ten. Material: peripheral blood. The source of these receptors is a woman aged 55 to 70 with acute or convalescent COVID-19.

The chain uses TRBV27 and TRBJ2-7, with D possibly matching TRBD1 (8 bases). CDR1 is MNHEY, CDR2 SMNVEV, per germline (reference sequence). This CDR3 comprises 14 residues. V was shortened by 8 bases and J by 6 bases, with 20 bases between the two germline ends. The CDR3 bases are TGTGCCAGCTCAAAAGCGGGACAGGCCTTCGAGCAGTACTTC. Its protein is CASSKAGQAFEQYF.

The V gene is TRBV7-9, the J gene TRBJ2-5; D possibly corresponds to TRBD1 (6 bases). Germline V gene data show CDR1 as SEHNR and CDR2 as FQNEAQ (reference sequence). V lost 10 bases, J lost 2 bases, and 23 bases lay in between. CDR3 length: 16 amino acids. This CDR3 reads CATAPGVGALQETQYF. CDR3 bases: TGTGCCACCGCCCCCGGGGTGGGGGCGCTACAAGAGACCCAGTACTTC.

The J gene is TRBJ1-3, the V gene TRBV6-6, with 9 bases identical to TRBD1. The CDR3 is 14 amino acids. The V gene's germline CDR1 is MNHNY and CDR2 SVGAGI (reference sequence). Trimming removed 6 bases from V and 2 bases from J; junction bases left unmatched: 2. CDR3: CASRGQGTGNTIYF. CDR3 in DNA: TGTGCCAGCAGGGGACAGGGAACTGGAAACACCATATATTTT.